The 10 T cell receptor beta chains listed next were all sequenced from one sample in a study of identical twins. Via MiXCR, TCRdb re-called the 5' RACE reads, giving one row per CDR3 protein. This sample has 200,000 to 300,000 distinct CDR3 sequences, with roughly 13% found just once. This sample also appeared in a second study, on yellow fever vaccine responses in identical twins.

The specimen sequenced was memory (CD45RO+) T cells sorted from blood. Receptor source: a woman in her late teens or twenties in good health.

In DNA form, the CDR3 reads TGTGCCAGCAGCCCCAGGGAGGGAACCTACGAGCAGTACTTC. Residues: CASSPREGTYEQYF. V is TRBV3-1 and J is TRBJ2-7, with 7 bases matching TRBD2. With 4 bases clipped from V and 2 bases from J, the junction kept 5 bases outside the gene matches. Germline CDR1 is LGHDT and CDR2 is YNNKEL (reference sequence). This CDR3 is 14 amino acids long.

The table lists this clonotype with a few counts. V is TRBV29-1 and J is TRBJ2-2, with 11 bases aligning to TRBD1. This CDR3 has 16 residues. The junction had 10 bases not matched to a gene; V was cut back by 4 bases and J by 6 bases. Germline-derived CDR1 and CDR2 are SQVTM and ANQGSEA. CDR3 region: CSVVPLGTGGAGELFF. CDR3 nucleotides: TGCAGCGTTGTCCCGCTCGGGACAGGGGGGGCCGGGGAGCTGTTTTTT.

Many counts were recorded for this clonotype. J is TRBJ1-2 and V is TRBV4-1, with a weak D call TRBD1 (6 bases). The CDR3 runs 16 residues. V lost 3 bases and J lost 4, with 18 bases in between. Germline V gene lookup returns CDR1 MGHRA and CDR2 YSYEKL. The chain's CDR3 is CASSQDLMTGLYGYTF. CDR3 DNA: TGCGCCAGCAGCCAGGACTTAATGACAGGACTCTATGGCTACACCTTC.

This clonotype was counted between two and nine times. The rearrangement uses TRBV15 and TRBJ2-7; the D gene is possibly TRBD1 (6 bases). V lost 0 bases and J 0 bases, leaving 18 bases between the germline ends. The V gene's germline CDR1 is LNHNV and CDR2 YYDKDF (reference sequence). The CDR3 extends over 18 amino acids. The CDR3 DNA follows: TGTGCCACCAGCAGAGATGGGTTGGGGGCCACCACCTCCTACGAGCAGTACTTC. Protein product: CATSRDGLGATTSYEQYF.

The chain couples TRBV4-2 to TRBJ2-7, with TRBD2 as a possible D gene (5 bases). The germline CDR1 and CDR2 sequences are LGHNA and YNFKEQ. The CDR3 covers 14 residues. Trimming removed 1 base from V and 1 base from J, with 8 bases in between. This CDR3 reads CASSQAERSYEQYF. For the CDR3, the DNA is TGTGCCAGCAGCCAAGCGGAGCGGTCCTACGAGCAGTACTTC.

The CDR3 nucleotides are TGTGCCAGCAGCAAACAGGGGGGACCCAACAATGAGCAGTTCTTC. Its protein product is CASSKQGGPNNEQFF. V gene TRBV7-3 combines with J gene TRBJ2-1; 8 bases agree with TRBD1. The ends lost 5 bases at V and 5 bases at J; junction bases unmatched: 8. The CDR3 totals 15 residues. Germline lookup yields CDR1 SGHTA and CDR2 FQGTGA.

The sample holds a few counts of this clonotype. The chain joins TRBV12-3 or TRBV12-4 to TRBJ1-6, with a weak D call TRBD1 (5 bases). This CDR3 is 13 amino acids long. V was clipped by 6 bases and J by 10 bases, with 13 bases between them. The CDR3 DNA sequence: TGTGCCAGCAGATCAGGAGGGGAATCACCCCTCCACTTT. It encodes CASRSGGESPLHF.

The V call is TRBV7-9, the J call TRBJ2-3, with TRBD1 identical over 10 bases. CDR3 size: 15 residues. The V gene's germline CDR1 is SEHNR and CDR2 FQNEAQ (reference sequence). V trimming: 5 bases; J trimming: 4 bases; junction bases outside the gene matches: 6. CDR3 bases: TGTGCCAGCAGCGTGGTGGGACAGGGGTCAGATACGCAGTATTTT. It is translated as CASSVVGQGSDTQYF.

The chain employs TRBV5-1 and TRBJ2-3, with D possibly matching TRBD2 (6 bases). Germline-derived CDR1 and CDR2 are SGHRS and YFSETQ. V was shortened by 4 bases and J by 4 bases, with 19 bases between the two germline ends. The length of the CDR3 is 16 residues. The CDR3 bases are TGCGCCAGCAGCCCAGGAGGTACTAGCAACGCAGATACGCAGTATTTT. Its translation: CASSPGGTSNADTQYF.

This chain uses TRBV7-2 with TRBJ2-1, with 11 positions matching TRBD2. The V segment lost 1 base and the J segment 9 bases; nucleotides outside the gene matches: 5. This CDR3 spans 15 amino acids. The V gene's germline CDR1 is SGHTA and CDR2 FQGNSA. The CDR3 bases are TGTGCCAGCAGCTTAGGTAGCGGGGGGGCTGGTGAGCAGTTCTTC. Its translation is CASSLGSGGAGEQFF.